The 16 T cell receptor beta chains below come from one sample, sequenced in a study of memory CD4+ T cells and cytomegalovirus serostatus. The sort gate was single viable CD3+CD4+CD8-CD45RO+ cells for memory CD4+ T cells. Some clones are missing from TCRdb's copy, which holds only in-frame ones; the method was immunoSEQ multiplex PCR. The sample carries around 40,000 clones, about four fifths recorded once. Sequencing was performed on memory CD4+ T cells from blood. The receptors shown here come from an adult in good health and CMV-seronegative.

In this sample, this clone turned up once. The chain links TRBV5-5 to TRBJ2-1; D not resolved. The CDR3 covers 14 residues. The V gene lost 4 bases and the J gene lost 5 bases, with 13 bases spanning the gap. In germline, CDR1 is SGHKS, CDR2 YYEKEE (reference sequence). CDR3 sequence: CASSAYGRNNEQFF. The CDR3 DNA reads TGTGCCAGCAGCGCCTACGGACGCAACAATGAGCAGTTCTTC.

This clone was found once. The chain combines TRBV6-5 with TRBJ2-7; the D gene is possibly TRBD2 (6 bases). The V and J ends lost 5 bases and 5 bases respectively, with 19 bases between them. The CDR3 contains 15 residues. Germline V gene sequence: CDR1 MNHEY, CDR2 SVGAGI. The CDR3 region is CASSPHTGLFDEQYF. CDR3 nucleotides: TGTGCCAGCAGTCCTCATACGGGACTTTTTGACGAGCAGTACTTC.

This clone was recorded a few times. The chain joins TRBV5-1 to TRBJ1-1; 8 nucleotides line up with TRBD1. Germline assignment: CDR1 SGHRS and CDR2 YFSETQ. This CDR3 has 13 residues. The V gene end was trimmed by 0 bases and the J gene end by 11 bases; junction bases not matched to a gene: 6. The CDR3 loop reads CASSLGTGGSAFF. CDR3 coding DNA: TGCGCCAGCAGCTTGGGTACAGGGGGTTCGGCTTTCTTT.

V and J are TRBV6-5 and TRBJ1-1; TRBD1 aligns across 12 bases. The CDR3 runs to 15 residues. Unmatched junction bases numbered 8, after V lost 5 bases and J lost 7 bases. The germline CDR1 and CDR2 sequences are MNHEY and SVGAGI. CDR3 bases: TGTGCCAGCAGTAAACAGGGACAGGGGGCGGTTGAAGCTTTCTTT. It codes for CASSKQGQGAVEAFF.

The genes are TRBV13 and TRBJ1-5; a possible D gene is TRBD1 (6 bases). Germline loops: CDR1 PRHDT, CDR2 FYEKMQ (reference sequence). V lost 5 bases and J lost 7, with 12 bases in between. CDR3 size: 13 residues. CDR3 amino acids: CASSPKQGQPQHF. The CDR3 nucleotides read TGTGCCAGCAGCCCTAAACAGGGCCAGCCCCAGCATTTT.

The chain combines TRBV7-3 with TRBJ2-1; a possible D gene is TRBD2 (5 bases). Germline V lookup: CDR1 SGHTA, CDR2 FQGTGA. The CDR3 spans 19 residues. V was cut by 2 bases and J by 1 base, with 21 bases left in between. CDR3 bases: TGTGCCAGCAGCTTAGTCGCTAGCTCTTTTGGTTCGTCCTACAATGAGCAGTTCTTC. It yields the protein CASSLVASSFGSSYNEQFF.

The genes are TRBV6-6 and TRBJ2-1, with 7 bases fitting TRBD2. V lost 4 bases, J lost 5 bases, and 11 bases stayed unmatched. CDR1 and CDR2 (germline): MNHNY, SVGAGI (reference sequence). There are 16 residues in the CDR3. The CDR3 nucleotides read TGTGCCAGCAGTTCCCATTCCGGGGGGAAAGACAATGAGCAGTTCTTC. Its protein is CASSSHSGGKDNEQFF.

The V and J genes are TRBV11-3 and TRBJ2-7; the match to TRBD1 covers 10 bases. This CDR3 spans 15 amino acids. Losses at the gene ends were 5 bases for V and 4 bases for J; bases not matched to a gene: 8. Germline loops: CDR1 SGHNT, CDR2 YENEEA. The CDR3 DNA reads TGTGCCAGCAGCCGAGGCCGGGGACAGGGGTACGAGCAGTACTTC. It yields the protein CASSRGRGQGYEQYF.

The rearrangement joins TRBV7-9 to TRBJ1-2, with D possibly TRBD1 on 6 matching bases. Looked up from germline, CDR1 is SEHNR and CDR2 is FQNEAQ (reference sequence). V lost 5 bases and J 6 bases, leaving 16 bases between the germline ends. The CDR3 loop spans 14 amino acids. The CDR3 nucleotides read TGTGCCAGCAGCAAAGAAGTCACAGGGCATGGCTACACCTTC. Translation gives CASSKEVTGHGYTF.

The J gene is TRBJ1-2, the V gene TRBV7-9; possible D gene TRBD1, 6 bases. V was trimmed by 4 bases and J by 7 bases, leaving 10 bases between them. The CDR3 totals 12 residues. Germline CDR1 is SEHNR and CDR2 is FQNEAQ (reference sequence). The CDR3 protein is CASSSRGAGYTF. The CDR3 DNA follows: TGTGCCAGCAGCTCCCGGGGGGCTGGCTACACCTTC. Full variable domain (missing parts from reference TRBV7-9 and TRBJ1-2): DTGVSQNPRHKITKRGQNVTFRCDPISEHNRLYWYRQTLGQGPEFLTYFQNEAQLEKSRLLSDRFSAERPKGSFSTLEIQRTEQGDSAMYLCASSSRGAGYTFGSGTRLTVV.

The J gene is TRBJ1-1, the V gene TRBV6-6, with D hard to call. Germline CDR1 is MNHNY and CDR2 is SVGAGI (reference sequence). The CDR3 contains 13 residues. V lost 6 bases and J lost 11, with 19 bases in between. DNA for the CDR3: TGTGCCAGCAGCCCCCGGCTCGTCGCTGGGGCTTTCTTT. As protein: CASSPRLVAGAFF.

This sequence joins TRBV7-2 and TRBJ2-5; no definite D call. The CDR3 is 13 residues long. CDR1 and CDR2 (germline): SGHTA, FQGNSA. Deletions cut 5 bases from V and 5 bases from J, with 12 bases between. The CDR3 region is CASSRGLSETQYF. Here the CDR3 DNA reads TGTGCCAGCAGCCGAGGATTATCCGAGACCCAGTACTTC.

This sequence joins TRBV6-5 and TRBJ2-4; D might be TRBD1 or TRBD2, each matching 6 bases. Looked up from germline, CDR1 is MNHEY and CDR2 is SVGAGI. Trimming left V 6 bases short and J 9 bases short, with 15 bases between. The CDR3 contains 13 residues. CDR3 loop: CASRRDKQGIQYF. The CDR3 DNA reads TGTGCCAGCAGGCGGGACAAACAAGGCATTCAGTACTTC.

V and J are TRBV4-2 and TRBJ2-3; the D gene is possibly TRBD2 (5 bases). CDR3 length: 14 residues. Germline V gives CDR1 LGHNA, CDR2 YNFKEQ. V was trimmed by 2 bases and J by 6 bases, leaving 12 bases between them. The DNA of the CDR3 is TGTGCCAGCAGCCAAAATCAAAGGGAGGATACGCAGTATTTT. Its translation: CASSQNQREDTQYF.

The chain has TRBV30 and TRBJ2-5; D not resolved. The CDR3 has 12 residues. Germline CDR1 and CDR2: GTSNPN and SVGIG (reference sequence). V shed 0 bases and J shed 5 bases, with 7 bases lying between them. DNA of the CDR3: TGTGCCTGGAGTGTAATGAGGGAGACCCAGTACTTC. This codes for CAWSVMRETQYF.

This clone was found a few times. V gene TRBV2 combines with J gene TRBJ2-4; D possibly matches TRBD1 or TRBD2 (6 bases each). This CDR3 is 15 amino acids long. Germline lookup yields CDR1 SNHLY and CDR2 FYNNEI. With 6 bases removed from V and 12 bases from J, the gap between germline ends came to 24 bases. The CDR3 spells CASRTTSGALGAQYF. In DNA, the CDR3 is TGTGCCAGCAGAACCACCTCGGGGGCCCTGGGGGCTCAGTACTTC.